A selection of T cell receptor beta chains follows, all from one sample in a study of shared clonotypes between healthy human individuals. The protocol was immunoSEQ multiplex PCR, while the TCRdb copy is restricted to in-frame clones and leaves out a portion. This sample carries roughly 2.1 million clones, just over 90% of them seen once, and the ten largest clones take under 2%. Sample: naive CD8+ T cells from PBMCs. The receptor set was obtained from a young man in good health. Some clones in this sample may be carry-over from other donors' samples. Both conserved end residues are part of each CDR3. The order of the fields is V gene, J gene, clone size, D gene, CDR3 protein, CDR3 DNA. D genes are given only for firm matches. Not all rows give a size; the values are once, few, many and, for expanded clones, a class.

TRBV6-6	TRBJ1-4	NA	TRBD1	CASSDRGRNEKLFF	TGTGCCAGCAGCGACAGGGGGCGTAATGAAAAACTGTTTTTT
TRBV2	TRBJ2-7	NA	NA	CASSGWTALLYEQYF	TGTGCCAGCAGTGGGTGGACAGCCCTTCTGTACGAGCAGTACTTC
TRBV2	TRBJ1-1	few	NA	CASRSSRDRRNTEAFF	TGTGCCAGCAGATCCTCACGTGACAGGCGGAACACTGAAGCTTTCTTT
TRBV11-1	TRBJ2-7	NA	NA	CASSLVSAGASYEQYF	TGTGCCAGCAGCTTAGTATCGGCAGGCGCCTCCTACGAGCAGTACTTC
TRBV5-1	TRBJ2-3	NA	NA	CASSLSGMSTDTQYF	TGCGCCAGCAGCTTGAGCGGAATGAGCACAGATACGCAGTATTTT
TRBV2	TRBJ2-7	NA	TRBD2	CASSEVGGFDEQYF	TGTGCCAGCAGTGAGGTGGGGGGGTTCGACGAGCAGTACTTC
TRBV7-8	TRBJ2-7	NA	TRBD1	CASSSTGTGLSYEQYF	TGTGCCAGCAGCTCAACCGGGACAGGGCTCTCCTACGAGCAGTACTTC
TRBV6-1	TRBJ2-7	NA	NA	CASSEPPKQGYEQYF	TGTGCCAGCAGTGAACCGCCCAAACAGGGCTACGAGCAGTACTTC
TRBV28	TRBJ2-7	NA	TRBD2	CASSRWGRGAYEQYF	TGTGCCAGCAGTCGGTGGGGGAGGGGAGCCTACGAGCAGTACTTC
TRBV7-9	TRBJ1-1	NA	NA	CASSLSRVSNTEAFF	TGTGCCAGCAGCTTATCCCGGGTTTCGAACACTGAAGCTTTCTTT
TRBV11-2	TRBJ2-1	NA	TRBD2	CASSSPLAGGNRQNEQFF	TGTGCCAGCAGCTCGCCTCTAGCGGGAGGGAATCGCCAGAATGAGCAGTTCTTC
TRBV25-1	TRBJ1-2	few	NA	CASSTTGTRDYGYTF	TGTGCCAGCAGTACAACAGGGACTCGTGACTATGGCTACACCTTC
TRBV14	TRBJ2-5	NA	NA	CASSQGIGGFGETQYF	TGTGCCAGCAGCCAAGGCATCGGAGGGTTTGGAGAGACCCAGTACTTC
TRBV6-5	TRBJ2-1	NA	NA	CASSVLDSDEQFF	TGTGCCAGCAGTGTCCTCGATAGTGATGAGCAGTTCTTC
TRBV27	TRBJ2-1	NA	NA	CATTGQGVSGPLDEQFF	TGTGCCACCACCGGACAGGGCGTTAGCGGGCCTTTGGATGAGCAGTTCTTC
TRBV7-2	TRBJ2-1	NA	TRBD2	CASSPRHRLAGGPYEQFF	TGTGCCAGCAGCCCCCGGCACCGACTAGCGGGAGGGCCCTATGAGCAGTTCTTC
TRBV4-1	TRBJ2-7	NA	TRBD1	CASSQEVYRGQGAYEQYF	TGCGCCAGCAGCCAAGAAGTCTACAGGGGTCAGGGAGCCTACGAGCAGTACTTC
TRBV7-9	TRBJ1-4	once	NA	CASSSSEKLFF	TGTGCCAGCAGCTCCTCTGAAAAACTGTTTTTT
TRBV28	TRBJ2-7	NA	NA	CASSLPPDRSSYEQYF	TGTGCCAGCAGTTTACCCCCCGACAGGAGCTCCTACGAGCAGTACTTC
TRBV19	TRBJ2-1	NA	NA	CASRTDASSYNEQFF	TGTGCCAGTAGGACGGACGCGAGCTCCTACAATGAGCAGTTCTTC
TRBV4-3	TRBJ2-1	NA	TRBD1	CASSQVMGQSLHNEQFF	TGCGCCAGCAGCCAAGTTATGGGACAGTCACTCCACAATGAGCAGTTCTTC
TRBV15	TRBJ2-1	NA	NA	CATSRVRGSYNEQFF	TGTGCCACCAGCAGAGTGCGGGGCTCCTACAATGAGCAGTTCTTC
TRBV28	TRBJ2-7	NA	NA	CASSFPGRNEQYF	TGTGCCAGCAGTTTCCCGGGGAGGAACGAGCAGTACTTC
TRBV9	TRBJ2-6	NA	NA	CASSLGGSGANVLTF	TGTGCCAGCAGCTTAGGAGGGTCTGGGGCCAACGTCCTGACTTTC
TRBV9	TRBJ1-1	NA	NA	CASSPDLYQLGENTEAFF	TGTGCCAGCAGCCCTGATCTTTACCAATTAGGGGAGAACACTGAAGCTTTCTTT
TRBV6-6	TRBJ2-2	NA	NA	CASQNTGELFF	TGTGCCAGCCAGAACACCGGGGAGCTGTTTTTT
TRBV2	TRBJ2-1	NA	NA	CASSESGYGLNEQFF	TGTGCCAGCAGTGAATCAGGTTACGGACTAAATGAGCAGTTCTTC
TRBV6-1	TRBJ2-1	NA	TRBD2	CASSAIGTGGPGEQFF	TGTGCCAGCAGTGCTATAGGGACGGGAGGGCCGGGTGAGCAGTTCTTC
TRBV7-2	TRBJ2-1	NA	NA	CASSLGAGHNNEQFF	TGTGCCAGCAGCTTAGGGGCGGGACATAACAATGAGCAGTTCTTC
TRBV25-1	TRBJ1-5	NA	NA	CASSGLSGGNQPQHF	TGTGCCAGCAGCGGACTCAGCGGGGGCAATCAGCCCCAGCATTTT
TRBV7-9	TRBJ1-4	once	NA	CASSFLGRDTYATNEKLFF	TGTGCCAGCAGCTTCTTAGGCCGGGACACCTATGCAACTAATGAAAAACTGTTTTTT
TRBV25-1	TRBJ2-6	NA	NA	CASSGNSGPNVLTF	TGTGCCAGCAGTGGGAATTCCGGTCCCAACGTCCTGACTTTC
TRBV5-6	TRBJ1-6	NA	NA	CASSTARSPLHF	TGTGCCAGCAGCACGGCCCGGTCACCCCTCCACTTT
TRBV7-9	TRBJ2-7	NA	TRBD2	CASSPILAGEGEQYF	TGTGCCAGCAGCCCCATACTAGCGGGAGAGGGCGAGCAGTACTTC
TRBV7-9	TRBJ2-7	once	NA	CASSFTDLGIEQYF	TGTGCCAGCAGCTTCACAGACCTTGGTATCGAGCAGTACTTC
TRBV9	TRBJ2-7	NA	TRBD1	CASSGDRYEQYF	TGTGCCAGCAGCGGGGACAGGTACGAGCAGTACTTC
TRBV9	TRBJ1-1	NA	NA	CASSVVSRGTEAFF	TGTGCCAGCAGCGTAGTTTCCAGGGGCACTGAAGCTTTCTTT